This T cell receptor (beta chain) stems from a study of T cell changes during pregnancy in multiple sclerosis. CDR1 is MNHNS, CDR2 SASEGT, per germline. The CDR3 covers 16 residues. Trimming stripped 0 bases from V and 0 bases from J, with 11 bases between. TCRdb's table, derived via immunoSEQ multiplex PCR, lists solely in-frame clones and lacks some. The data contain over 90,000 clones, approximately 90% of them seen just once; the ten biggest clones take up around 0.76%. This chain connects TRBV6-1 to TRBJ1-2, with D maybe TRBD1 (5 bases). The sequence derives from a female donor in good health, enrolled as a control in a pregnancy study. The sample consisted of peripheral blood, taken in the second trimester of pregnancy. CDR3 loop: CASSEAWGPANYGYTF. The CDR3 DNA reads as TGTGCCAGCAGTGAAGCATGGGGCCCCGCTAACTATGGCTACACCTTC.